This entry concerns a single T cell receptor beta chain. Its specificity is unknown. This entry comes from a study of neoadjuvant nivolumab and ipilimumab in lung cancer. Whole-study findings and limits: TCR clonality did not significantly correlate with pathologic tumor regression. TCR receptors were sequenced in few samples. Only two of four nivolumab-treated tumors gained richness and clonality by surgery. Blood richness before therapy tracked richness in tumors resected after neoadjuvant therapy.

Per the germline V gene, CDR1 is SGHAT and CDR2 is FQNNGV. This CDR3 spans 16 amino acids. Between the trimmed V and J ends, which lost 1 base and 2 bases, there was a span of 14 bases. Profiled with immunoSEQ multiplex PCR; TCRdb holds only in-frame clones, not every one. The table lists 30,000 to 35,000 clones, over 75% of them singletons. The TCR sequence derives from an adult with non-small cell lung cancer. The starting material was peripheral blood, obtained after neoadjuvant nivolumab, alone or with ipilimumab, at or shortly before surgery. The chain has TRBV11-2 and TRBJ1-1; D remains unclear. The CDR3 nucleotides are TGTGCCAGCAGCTTAGTCGCAGTGGGGTCCAACACTGAAGCTTTCTTT. Its translation is CASSLVAVGSNTEAFF.